Presented here are 10 T cell receptor beta chains from one specimen sequenced in a study of blood T cell repertoires in COVID-19. TCRdb's copy holds only in-frame clones and misses some; the assay was immunoSEQ multiplex PCR. The sample carries 60,000 to 70,000 clones, 88% recorded once. Source material: peripheral blood. These receptors were taken from a woman aged 80 or over with active COVID-19.

On this clone: Germline and junction disagree at one end, which may indicate a read error. V and J are TRBV6-5 and TRBJ1-6; weak D call: TRBD1 (5 bases). This CDR3 contains 13 residues. Germline V CDR1 and CDR2: MNHEY, SVGAGI. The chain's CDR3 is CASRDTGDSPLHF. The DNA for the CDR3 is TGTGCCAGCAGAGACACAGGAGATTCGCCCCTCCACTTT.

The chain employs TRBV21-1 and TRBJ2-7; TRBD2 was called by the table and not checked on the DNA. TRBV21-1 is assigned pseudogene status. The CDR3 consists of 15 residues. The CDR3 sequence: CASSPRRGGQVEQYF. CDR3 sequence (DNA): TGTGCCAGCAGCCCCAGGAGGGGGGGGCAAGTCGAGCAGTACTTC.

The chain combines TRBV4-1 with TRBJ2-5, with unresolved D. V lost 2 bases, J lost 4 bases, and 11 bases lay in between. Germline V gene sequence: CDR1 MGHRA, CDR2 YSYEKL. The CDR3 has 14 amino acids. Here the CDR3 DNA reads TGCGCCAGCAGCCAAACGTGGGCAGCAGAGACCCAGTACTTC. Residues: CASSQTWAAETQYF.

This chain connects TRBV7-3 to TRBJ2-3; TRBD2 might be the D (7 bases). Germline values: CDR1 SGHTA, CDR2 FQGTGA. V lost 0 bases and J 5 bases, leaving 18 bases between the germline ends. The CDR3 totals 17 residues. The CDR3 protein is CASSLTGDAGAIDTQYF. The CDR3 DNA follows: TGTGCCAGCAGCTTAACGGGTGACGCGGGGGCCATAGATACGCAGTATTTT.

This chain links TRBV7-9 with TRBJ2-5; tentatively, D is TRBD2 (5 bases). V gave up 2 bases and J gave up 4 bases, with 5 bases separating them. Germline values: CDR1 SEHNR, CDR2 FQNEAQ (reference sequence). The CDR3 is 12 residues long. CDR3 residues: CASSLRGETQYF. DNA for the CDR3: TGTGCCAGCAGCTTACGGGGAGAGACCCAGTACTTC. The entire variable domain, with the rest obtained from reference TRBV7-9 and TRBJ2-5, is as follows: DTGVSQNPRHKITKRGQNVTFRCDPISEHNRLYWYRQTLGQGPEFLTYFQNEAQLEKSRLLSDRFSAERPKGSFSTLEIQRTEQGDSAMYLCASSLRGETQYFGPGTRLLVL.

This clone was detected a few times. The chain employs TRBV28 and TRBJ2-7, with D tentatively TRBD2 (6 bases). V lost 6 bases to trimming and J lost 2 bases, with 14 bases between them. This CDR3 has 14 residues. Germline assignment: CDR1 MDHEN and CDR2 SYDVKM. DNA of the CDR3: TGTGCCAGCAGCCGGGGACCGGGGGCCTACGAGCAGTACTTC. It is translated as CASSRGPGAYEQYF.

The chain carries TRBV28 and TRBJ2-3, with a weak D call TRBD2 (6 bases). The CDR3 is 15 amino acids. Germline V gene sequence: CDR1 MDHEN, CDR2 SYDVKM. The V and J ends lost 5 bases and 5 bases respectively, with 17 bases between them. CDR3 sequence (DNA): TGTGCCAGCAGTCCGAGGGGCAGGAGGGGAGATACGCAGTATTTT. This sequence encodes CASSPRGRRGDTQYF.

The chain has TRBV6-2 or TRBV6-3 and TRBJ2-1; 9 bases are shared with TRBD2. J was trimmed by 9 bases and V by 5 bases; bases with no gene match: 17. The CDR3 is 17 residues long. Per germline, CDR1 MNHEY and CDR2 SVGEGT. CDR3 loop: CASSARSGASGAREQFF. The CDR3 DNA reads as TGTGCCAGCAGTGCCCGGTCCGGGGCTAGCGGGGCACGTGAGCAGTTCTTC.

In this sample, this clone turned up once. The gene calls are TRBV3-1 (or the pseudogene TRBV3-2) and TRBJ2-2; 10 bases map to TRBD1. The CDR3 consists of 14 residues. The germline V gene encodes CDR1 LGHDT and CDR2 YNNKEL (reference sequence). Trimming took 4 bases from V and 7 from J; bases not matched to a gene: 3. CDR3 protein: CASSRQGAGGELFF. In DNA, the CDR3 is TGTGCCAGCAGCCGACAGGGGGCCGGCGGGGAGCTGTTTTTT.

The V call is TRBV4-2, the J call TRBJ2-7; maybe TRBD2 (6 bases). CDR3 size: 15 residues. Trimming removed 4 bases from V and 0 bases from J, with 13 bases in between. From germline, CDR1 is LGHNA and CDR2 YNFKEQ. CDR3: CASSLVGTSSYEQYF. The CDR3 region has the DNA TGTGCCAGCAGCCTCGTGGGGACTTCCTCCTACGAGCAGTACTTC.